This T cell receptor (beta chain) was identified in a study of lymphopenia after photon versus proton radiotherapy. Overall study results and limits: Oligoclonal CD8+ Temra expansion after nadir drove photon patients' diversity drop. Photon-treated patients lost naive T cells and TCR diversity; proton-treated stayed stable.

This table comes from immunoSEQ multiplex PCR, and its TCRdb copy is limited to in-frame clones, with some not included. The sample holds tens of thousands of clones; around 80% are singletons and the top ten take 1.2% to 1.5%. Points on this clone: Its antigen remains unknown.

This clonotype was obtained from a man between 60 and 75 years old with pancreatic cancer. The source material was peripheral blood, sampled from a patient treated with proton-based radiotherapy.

CDR3: CAWSGGSRHEQYF. DNA for the CDR3: TGTGCCTGGAGCGGCGGTAGTAGGCACGAGCAGTACTTC. The chain uses TRBV30 and TRBJ2-7; D gene ambiguous. V lost 3 bases and J 5 bases, leaving 14 bases between the germline ends. CDR3 length equals 13 residues. CDR1 and CDR2 (germline): GTSNPN, SVGIG (reference sequence).